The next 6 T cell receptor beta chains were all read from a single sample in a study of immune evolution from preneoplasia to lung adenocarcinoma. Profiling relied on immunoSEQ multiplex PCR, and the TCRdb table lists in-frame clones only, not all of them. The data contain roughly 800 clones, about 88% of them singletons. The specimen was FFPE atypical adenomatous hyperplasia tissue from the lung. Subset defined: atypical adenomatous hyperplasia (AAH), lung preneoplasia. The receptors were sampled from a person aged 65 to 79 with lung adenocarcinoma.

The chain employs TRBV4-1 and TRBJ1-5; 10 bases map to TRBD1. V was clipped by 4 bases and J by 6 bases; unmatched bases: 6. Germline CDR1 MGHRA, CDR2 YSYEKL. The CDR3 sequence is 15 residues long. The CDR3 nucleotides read TGCGCCAGCAGCCGAGGGACAGGGGCGGGTCAGCCCCAGCATTTT. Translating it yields CASSRGTGAGQPQHF.

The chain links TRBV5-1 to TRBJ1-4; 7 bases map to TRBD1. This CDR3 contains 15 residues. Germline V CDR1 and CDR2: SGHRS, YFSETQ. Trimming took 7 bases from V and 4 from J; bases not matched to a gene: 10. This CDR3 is CASFDPGTDNEKLFF. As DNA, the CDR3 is TGCGCCAGCTTCGACCCAGGGACAGATAATGAAAAACTGTTTTTT.

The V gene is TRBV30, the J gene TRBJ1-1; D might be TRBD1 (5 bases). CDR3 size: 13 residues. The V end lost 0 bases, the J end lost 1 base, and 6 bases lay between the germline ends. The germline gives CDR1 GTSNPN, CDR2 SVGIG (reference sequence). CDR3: CAWSVRGNTEAFF. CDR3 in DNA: TGTGCCTGGAGTGTAAGGGGGAACACTGAAGCTTTCTTT.

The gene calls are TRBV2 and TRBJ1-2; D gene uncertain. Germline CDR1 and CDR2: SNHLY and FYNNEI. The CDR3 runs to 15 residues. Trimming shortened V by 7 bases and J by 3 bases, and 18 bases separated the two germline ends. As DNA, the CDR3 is TGTGCCAGCACCGAAAGGTGGGCTAGGGACTATGGCTACACCTTC. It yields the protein CASTERWARDYGYTF.

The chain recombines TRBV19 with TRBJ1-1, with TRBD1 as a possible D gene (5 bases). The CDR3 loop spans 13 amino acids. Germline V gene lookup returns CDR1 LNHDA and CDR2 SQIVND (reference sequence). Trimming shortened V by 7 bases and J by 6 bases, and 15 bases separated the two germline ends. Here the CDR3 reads CASMSGNFPEAFF. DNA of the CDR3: TGTGCCAGTATGTCAGGGAACTTCCCTGAAGCTTTCTTT.

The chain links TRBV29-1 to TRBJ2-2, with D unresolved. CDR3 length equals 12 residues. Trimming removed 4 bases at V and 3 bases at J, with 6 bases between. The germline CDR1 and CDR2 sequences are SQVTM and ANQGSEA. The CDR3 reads CSVGMDTGELFF. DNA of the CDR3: TGCAGCGTTGGTATGGACACCGGGGAGCTGTTTTTT.